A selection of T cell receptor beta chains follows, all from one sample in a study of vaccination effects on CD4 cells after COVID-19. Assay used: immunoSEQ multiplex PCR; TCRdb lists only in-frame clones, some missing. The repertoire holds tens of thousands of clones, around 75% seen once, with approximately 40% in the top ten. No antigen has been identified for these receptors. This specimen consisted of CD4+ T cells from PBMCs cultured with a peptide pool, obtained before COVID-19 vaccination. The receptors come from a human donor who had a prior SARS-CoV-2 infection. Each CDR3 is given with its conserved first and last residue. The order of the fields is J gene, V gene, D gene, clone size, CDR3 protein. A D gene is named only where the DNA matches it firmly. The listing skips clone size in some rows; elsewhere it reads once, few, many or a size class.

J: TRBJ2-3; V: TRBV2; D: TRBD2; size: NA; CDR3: CASSALAGADTDTQYF
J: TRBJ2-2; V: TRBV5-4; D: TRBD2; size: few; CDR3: CASSLASGDGELFF
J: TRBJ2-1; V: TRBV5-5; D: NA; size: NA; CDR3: CASSPRHFPGNEQFF
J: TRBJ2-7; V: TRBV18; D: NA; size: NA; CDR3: CASSPPSGAYEQYF
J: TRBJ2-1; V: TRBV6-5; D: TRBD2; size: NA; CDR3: CASRVTSGSEFF
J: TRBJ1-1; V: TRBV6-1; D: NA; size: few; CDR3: CASRSEGTWDEAFF
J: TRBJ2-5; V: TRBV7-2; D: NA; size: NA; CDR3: CASSRSREETQYF
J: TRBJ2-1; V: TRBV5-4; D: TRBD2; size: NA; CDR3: CASSSTSGSYNEQFF
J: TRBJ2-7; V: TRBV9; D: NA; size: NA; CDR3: CASSVDFSGYEQYF
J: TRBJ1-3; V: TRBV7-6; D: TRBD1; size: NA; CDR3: CASSSLKDRGTLSGNTIYF
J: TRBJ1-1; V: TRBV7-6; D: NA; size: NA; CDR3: CASSDNPGFFTEAFF
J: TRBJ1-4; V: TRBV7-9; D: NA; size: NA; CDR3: CASSLGGHPNEKLFF
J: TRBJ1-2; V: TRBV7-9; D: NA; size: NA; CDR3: CASSQGLIYGYTF
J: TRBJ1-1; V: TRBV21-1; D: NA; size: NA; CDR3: CASSNWGSNWDGDTEAFF
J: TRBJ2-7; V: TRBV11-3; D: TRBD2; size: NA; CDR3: CASSFLLAGSYEQYF
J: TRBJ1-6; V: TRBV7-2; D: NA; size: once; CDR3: CASSPVGRGRNSPLHF
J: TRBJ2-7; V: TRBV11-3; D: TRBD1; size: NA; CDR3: CASSRSGTGSLEQYF
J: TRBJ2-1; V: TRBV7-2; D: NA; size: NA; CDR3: CASSLAARGRNEQFF
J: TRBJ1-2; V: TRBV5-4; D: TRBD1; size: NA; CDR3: CASSLAGGRTNYGYTF
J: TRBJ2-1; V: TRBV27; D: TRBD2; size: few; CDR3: CASTKGLAGYEQFF
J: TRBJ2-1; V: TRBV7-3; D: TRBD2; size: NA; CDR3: CASSLAGLAGVNEQFF
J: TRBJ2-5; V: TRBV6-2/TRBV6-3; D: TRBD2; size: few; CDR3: CASSYFRTSGRETQYF
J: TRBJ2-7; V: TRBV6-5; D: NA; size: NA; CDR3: CASKRQPPETEQYF
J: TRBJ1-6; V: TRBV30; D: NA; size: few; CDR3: CAWSEMAGSNKPLHF
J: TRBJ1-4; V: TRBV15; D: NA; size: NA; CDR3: CATSLGPHGNEKLFF
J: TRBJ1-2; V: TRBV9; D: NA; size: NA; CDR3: CASSVFGGTAAGYGYTF
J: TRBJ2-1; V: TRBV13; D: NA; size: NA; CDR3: CARHPRDCFFDASYNEQFF
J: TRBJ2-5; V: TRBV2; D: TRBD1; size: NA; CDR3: CASSLDRQQETQYF
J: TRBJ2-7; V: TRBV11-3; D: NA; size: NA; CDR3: CATSVETGSYEQYF
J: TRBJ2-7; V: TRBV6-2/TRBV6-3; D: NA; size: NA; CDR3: CASSYGVTKSYEQYF
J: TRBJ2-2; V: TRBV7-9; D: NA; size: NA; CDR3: CASSPTRVTGELFF
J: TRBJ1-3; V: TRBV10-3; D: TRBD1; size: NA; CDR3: CAISERQGAGNTIYF
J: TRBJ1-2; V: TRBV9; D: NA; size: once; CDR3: CASSVDTGTYSSYGYTF
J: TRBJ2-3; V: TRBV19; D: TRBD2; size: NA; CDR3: CASSTYAGTSGSTDTQYF
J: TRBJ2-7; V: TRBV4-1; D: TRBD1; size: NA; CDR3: CASSQDRGQVLMQYF
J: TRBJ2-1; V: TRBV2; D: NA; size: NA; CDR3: CASRGPNTNEQFF
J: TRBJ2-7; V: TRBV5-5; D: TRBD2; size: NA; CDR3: CASSPRTSGGYEQYF
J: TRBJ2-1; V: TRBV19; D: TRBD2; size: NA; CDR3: CASSMGLAGTGQFF